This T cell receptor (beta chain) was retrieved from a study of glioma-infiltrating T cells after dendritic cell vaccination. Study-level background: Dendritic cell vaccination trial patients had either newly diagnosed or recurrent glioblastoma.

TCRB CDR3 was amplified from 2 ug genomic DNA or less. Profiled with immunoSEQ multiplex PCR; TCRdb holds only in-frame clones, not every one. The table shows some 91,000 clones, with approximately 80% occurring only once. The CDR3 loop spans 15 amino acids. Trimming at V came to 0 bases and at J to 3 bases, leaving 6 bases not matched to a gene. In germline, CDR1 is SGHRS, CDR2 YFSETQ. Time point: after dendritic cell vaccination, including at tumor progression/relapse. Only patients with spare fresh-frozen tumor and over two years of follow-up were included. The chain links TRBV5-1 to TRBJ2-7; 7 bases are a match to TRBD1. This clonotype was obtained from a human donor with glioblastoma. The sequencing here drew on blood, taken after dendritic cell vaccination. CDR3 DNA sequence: TGCGCCAGCAGCTTGGATACAGGACAGGACTACGAGCAGTACTTC. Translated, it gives CASSLDTGQDYEQYF.